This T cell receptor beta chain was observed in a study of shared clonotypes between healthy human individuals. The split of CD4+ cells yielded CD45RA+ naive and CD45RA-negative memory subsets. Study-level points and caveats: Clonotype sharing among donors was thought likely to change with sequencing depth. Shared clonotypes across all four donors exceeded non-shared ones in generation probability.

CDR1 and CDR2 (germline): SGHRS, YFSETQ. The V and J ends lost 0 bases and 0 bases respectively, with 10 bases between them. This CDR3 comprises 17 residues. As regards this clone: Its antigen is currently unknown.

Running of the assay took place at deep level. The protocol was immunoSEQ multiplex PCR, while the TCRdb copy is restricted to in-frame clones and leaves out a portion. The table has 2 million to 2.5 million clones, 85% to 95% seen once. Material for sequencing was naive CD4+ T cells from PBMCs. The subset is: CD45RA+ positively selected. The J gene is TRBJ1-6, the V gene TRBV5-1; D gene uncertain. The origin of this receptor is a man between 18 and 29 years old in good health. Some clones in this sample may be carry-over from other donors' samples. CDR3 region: CASSLGERGSYNSPLHF. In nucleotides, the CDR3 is TGCGCCAGCAGCTTGGGAGAACGGGGCTCCTATAATTCACCCCTCCACTTT.